This T cell receptor (beta chain) was recorded in a study of PD-1 blockade in classical Hodgkin lymphoma. The table lists this clone with many counts. Its antigen is unknown. General study results and limits: Whereas CD4+ TCR diversity had risen significantly by C4D1, CD8+ TCR diversity had not. Newly diagnosed patients had diversity similar to the baseline diversity of complete responders. Newly diagnosed patients had baseline TCR diversity that was reportedly lower than that of healthy donors.

The length of the CDR3 is 15 residues. V shed 2 bases and J shed 0 bases, with 8 bases lying between them. Germline assignment: CDR1 SGHRS and CDR2 YFSETQ. Data came from immunoSEQ multiplex PCR; TCRdb stores just in-frame clones and leaves some out. The sample holds tens of thousands of clones; about 70% are singletons and the top ten take around 3%. Indicated time point: cycle 4 day 1 (C4D1), after about 6 weeks of nivolumab. Every one of the patients relapsed after autologous stem cell transplantation (brentuximab vedotin exposure was variable). The patients, who had relapsed/refractory classical Hodgkin lymphoma, achieved best responses of complete response, partial response or progressive disease.

Material: peripheral blood mononuclear cells (PBMCs), obtained before the fourth cycle of nivolumab. J is TRBJ1-4 and V is TRBV5-1, with a tentative D call TRBD1 (5 bases). The TCR was taken from a human donor with classical Hodgkin lymphoma. The CDR3 region is CASSFGGSTNEKLFF. The CDR3 coding sequence is TGCGCCAGCAGCTTCGGGGGATCAACTAATGAAAAACTGTTTTTT.